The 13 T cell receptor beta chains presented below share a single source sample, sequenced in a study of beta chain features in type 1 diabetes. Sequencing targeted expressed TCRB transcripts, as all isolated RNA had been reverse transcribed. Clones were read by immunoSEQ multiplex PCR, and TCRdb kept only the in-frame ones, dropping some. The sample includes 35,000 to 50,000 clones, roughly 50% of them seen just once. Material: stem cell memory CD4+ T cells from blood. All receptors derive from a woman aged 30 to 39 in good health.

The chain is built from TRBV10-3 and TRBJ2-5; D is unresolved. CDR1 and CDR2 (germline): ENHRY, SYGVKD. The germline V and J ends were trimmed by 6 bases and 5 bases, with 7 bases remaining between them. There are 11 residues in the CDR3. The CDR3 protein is CAISRGETQYF. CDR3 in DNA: TGTGCCATCAGCAGAGGCGAGACCCAGTACTTC.

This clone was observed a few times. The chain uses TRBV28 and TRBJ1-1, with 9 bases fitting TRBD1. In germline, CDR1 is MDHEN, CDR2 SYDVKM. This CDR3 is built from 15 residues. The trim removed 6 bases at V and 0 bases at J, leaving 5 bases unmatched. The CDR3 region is CASRSTGGLNTEAFF. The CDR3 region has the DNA TGTGCCAGCAGATCAACAGGGGGCCTGAACACTGAAGCTTTCTTT.

The chain's CDR3 is CASSRRQGSTDTQYF. CDR3 DNA sequence: TGTGCCAGCAGCCGTCGTCAGGGAAGCACAGATACGCAGTATTTT. The chain is built from TRBV11-3 and TRBJ2-3; perhaps TRBD1 as D (5 bases). CDR1 and CDR2 (germline): SGHNT, YENEEA. V gave up 5 bases and J gave up 0 bases, with 12 bases separating them. This CDR3 contains 15 residues.

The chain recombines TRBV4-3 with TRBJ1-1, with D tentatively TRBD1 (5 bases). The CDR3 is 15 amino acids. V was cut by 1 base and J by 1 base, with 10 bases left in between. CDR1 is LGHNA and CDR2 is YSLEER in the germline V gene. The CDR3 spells CASSQGLQGNTEAFF. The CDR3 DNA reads TGCGCCAGCAGCCAAGGCCTCCAGGGGAACACTGAAGCTTTCTTT.

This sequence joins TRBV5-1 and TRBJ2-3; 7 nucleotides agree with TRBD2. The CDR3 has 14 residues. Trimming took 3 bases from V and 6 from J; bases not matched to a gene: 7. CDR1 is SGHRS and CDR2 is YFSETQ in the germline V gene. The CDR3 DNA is TGCGCCAGCAGCTCGCGGCGGGGGTTCGATACGCAGTATTTT. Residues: CASSSRRGFDTQYF.

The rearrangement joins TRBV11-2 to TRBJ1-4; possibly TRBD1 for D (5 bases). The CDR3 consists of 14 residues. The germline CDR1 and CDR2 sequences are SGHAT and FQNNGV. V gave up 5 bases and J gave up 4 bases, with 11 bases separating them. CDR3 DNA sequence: TGTGCCAGCAGCCGGGGACTGAATAATGAAAAACTGTTTTTT. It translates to CASSRGLNNEKLFF.

The CDR3 spells CAISGSGSYEQYF. CDR3 sequence (DNA): TGTGCCATCAGCGGTAGCGGCTCCTACGAGCAGTACTTC. This chain connects TRBV10-3 to TRBJ2-7, with a weak D call TRBD2 (6 bases). The CDR3 length is 13 residues. Germline loops: CDR1 ENHRY, CDR2 SYGVKD. V was cut by 6 bases and J by 0 bases, with 9 bases left in between.

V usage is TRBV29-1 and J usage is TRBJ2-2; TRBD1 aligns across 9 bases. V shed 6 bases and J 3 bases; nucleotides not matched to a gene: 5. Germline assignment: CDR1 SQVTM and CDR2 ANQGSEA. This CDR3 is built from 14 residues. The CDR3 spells CSVGQGTYTGELFF. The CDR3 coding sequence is TGCAGCGTAGGACAGGGGACGTACACCGGGGAGCTGTTTTTT.

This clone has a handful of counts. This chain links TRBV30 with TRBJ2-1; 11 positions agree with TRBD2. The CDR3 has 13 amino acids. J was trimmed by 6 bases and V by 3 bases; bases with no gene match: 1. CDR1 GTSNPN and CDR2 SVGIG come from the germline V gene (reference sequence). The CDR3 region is CAWSGTSGNEQFF. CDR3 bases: TGTGCCTGGAGCGGGACTAGCGGCAATGAGCAGTTCTTC.

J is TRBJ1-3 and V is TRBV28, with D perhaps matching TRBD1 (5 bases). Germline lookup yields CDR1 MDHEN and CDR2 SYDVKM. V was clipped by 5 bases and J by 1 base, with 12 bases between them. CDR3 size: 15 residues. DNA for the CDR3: TGTGCCAGCAGTGCTCAGGGTTATTCTGGAAACACCATATATTTT. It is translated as CASSAQGYSGNTIYF.

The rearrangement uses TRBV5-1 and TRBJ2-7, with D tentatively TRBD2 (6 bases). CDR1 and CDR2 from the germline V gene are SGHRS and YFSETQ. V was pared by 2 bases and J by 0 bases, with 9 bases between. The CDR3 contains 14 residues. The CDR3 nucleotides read TGCGCCAGCAGCTTTGCACTAGCCTCCTACGAGCAGTACTTC. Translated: CASSFALASYEQYF. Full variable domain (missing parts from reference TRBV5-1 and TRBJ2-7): KAGVTQTPRYLIKTRGQQVTLSCSPISGHRSVSWYQQTPGQGLQFLFEYFSETQRNKGNFPGRFSGRQFSNSRSEMNVSTLELGDSALYLCASSFALASYEQYFGPGTRLTVT.

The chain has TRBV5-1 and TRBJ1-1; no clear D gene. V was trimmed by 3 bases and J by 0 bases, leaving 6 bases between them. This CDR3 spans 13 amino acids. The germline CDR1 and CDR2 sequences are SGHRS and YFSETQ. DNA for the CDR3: TGCGCCAGCAGCTACACCATGAACACTGAAGCTTTCTTT. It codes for CASSYTMNTEAFF.

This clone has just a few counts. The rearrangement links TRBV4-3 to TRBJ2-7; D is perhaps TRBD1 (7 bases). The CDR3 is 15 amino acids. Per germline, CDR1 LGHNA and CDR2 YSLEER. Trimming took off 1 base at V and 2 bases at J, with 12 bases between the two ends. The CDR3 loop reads CASSQGGRGAYEQYF. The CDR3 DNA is TGCGCCAGCAGCCAAGGAGGCAGGGGGGCCTACGAGCAGTACTTC.